The present T cell receptor beta chain was sequenced within a study of T cell clones after liver transplantation. Study-wide findings and caveats: Low donor cell numbers restricted donor-reactive repertoire measurement in a couple of subjects.

The CDR3 sequence is 11 residues long. The V end lost 4 bases, the J end lost 8 bases, and 6 bases lay between the germline ends. Germline loops: CDR1 MNHEY, CDR2 SMNVEV (reference sequence). This clone was seen a handful of times. The target antigen is unknown. The assay was immunoSEQ multiplex PCR, and TCRdb's table has in-frame clones only and misses some. The repertoire includes several thousand clones, 81% of them detected once, and 35% to 40% sits in the top ten. This specimen was CD8+ T cells from blood, taken before liver transplant. V usage is TRBV27 and J usage is TRBJ2-1, with no clear D. The origin of this receptor is a human donor who received a liver transplant. For the CDR3, the DNA is TGTGCCAGCAGTTACCCGGATGAGCAGTTCTTC. It yields the protein CASSYPDEQFF.